One and the same sample provided the 30 T cell receptor beta chains below, sequenced in a study of cytomegalovirus exposure and HLA in healthy donors. Produced via immunoSEQ multiplex PCR; TCRdb's table is partial and in-frame only. The sample consists of 200,000 or so clones, roughly 82% of them appearing once. The sample comprised PBMCs. The receptors here all came from a woman aged 25 to 39 in good health and CMV-seropositive.

J is TRBJ2-1 and V is TRBV6-6; TRBD2 is a possible D gene (5 bases). Germline CDR1 reads MNHNY; CDR2 reads SVGAGI (reference sequence). Trimming stripped 2 bases from V and 8 bases from J, with 10 bases between. The CDR3 is 13 residues long. The CDR3 nucleotides read TGTGCCAGCAGTTACCCCCCTAGCTATGAGCAGTTCTTC. Protein: CASSYPPSYEQFF.

V usage is TRBV6-1 and J usage is TRBJ1-2; 10 positions agree with TRBD1. Looked up from germline, CDR1 is MNHNS and CDR2 is SASEGT. The CDR3 is 15 amino acids. V shed 7 bases and J 2 bases; nucleotides not matched to a gene: 7. CDR3 region: CASKDRGAPNYGYTF. The CDR3 region has the DNA TGTGCCAGCAAGGACAGGGGGGCTCCCAACTATGGCTACACCTTC.

The chain combines TRBV15 with TRBJ2-7; 9 nucleotides match TRBD2. Trimming cost V 2 bases and J 1 base; bases outside gene matches: 3. This CDR3 is 15 amino acids long. In germline, CDR1 is LNHNV, CDR2 YYDKDF (reference sequence). The DNA of the CDR3 is TGTGCCACCAGCAGACTAGCGGGATTATCCTACGAGCAGTACTTC. This sequence encodes CATSRLAGLSYEQYF.

The V gene is TRBV28, the J gene TRBJ2-7, with 10 positions matching TRBD1. CDR1 and CDR2 (germline): MDHEN, SYDVKM. CDR3 length equals 13 residues. Germline trimming cut 6 bases from V and 6 bases from J; bases unmatched to any gene: 5. The CDR3 nucleotides read TGTGCCAGCAGCTGGGACAGGGGCGGCGAGCAGTACTTC. Its protein is CASSWDRGGEQYF.

This clone was observed a single time. V is TRBV11-3 and J is TRBJ2-7, with a weak D call TRBD2 (5 bases). The CDR3 totals 13 residues. Germline V CDR1 and CDR2: SGHNT, YENEEA. The V gene lost 4 bases and the J gene lost 0 bases, with 7 bases spanning the gap. The CDR3 nucleotides read TGTGCCAGCAGCTCGGGGAGCTCCTACGAGCAGTACTTC. This sequence encodes CASSSGSSYEQYF.

CDR3 sequence reads: CASSVGPQGRDTQYF. Here the CDR3 DNA reads TGTGCCAGCAGCGTAGGCCCCCAGGGTAGAGATACGCAGTATTTT. The V and J genes are TRBV9 and TRBJ2-3, with D maybe TRBD1 (5 bases). Germline V gene data show CDR1 as SGDLS and CDR2 as YYNGEE. This CDR3 region has 15 residues. V dropped 0 bases and J dropped 5 bases, with 13 bases sitting between them.

This chain joins TRBV4-2 and TRBJ2-7, with 10 nucleotides matching TRBD1. Per germline, CDR1 LGHNA and CDR2 YNFKEQ. V shed 0 bases, J shed 3 bases, and the junction held 2 bases outside the gene matches. This CDR3 is built from 15 residues. CDR3 nucleotides: TGTGCCAGCAGCCAAGACGGGACAGGGGACTACGAGCAGTACTTC. Amino acids: CASSQDGTGDYEQYF.

This sequence joins TRBV2 and TRBJ1-5; 7 bases map to TRBD1. CDR3 size: 13 residues. Germline-derived CDR1 and CDR2 are SNHLY and FYNNEI. V lost 6 bases, J lost 6 bases, and 5 bases stayed unmatched. The CDR3 sequence is CASRTGEGQPQHF. CDR3 nucleotides: TGTGCCAGCAGAACAGGGGAAGGTCAGCCCCAGCATTTT.

The chain couples TRBV30 to TRBJ1-5, with D maybe TRBD1 (5 bases). V gave up 2 bases and J gave up 7 bases, with 18 bases separating them. The CDR3 contains 15 residues. CDR1 and CDR2 (germline): GTSNPN, SVGIG (reference sequence). DNA of the CDR3: TGTGCCTGGAGTTCAGGGCTGGTCCGTCGGCAGCCCCAGCATTTT. It codes for CAWSSGLVRRQPQHF. The entire variable domain, with the rest obtained from reference TRBV30 and TRBJ1-5, is as follows: SQTIHQWPATLVQPVGSPLSLECTVEGTSNPNLYWYRQAAGRGLQLLFYSVGIGQISSEVPQNLSASRPQDRQFILSSKKLLLSDSGFYLCAWSSGLVRRQPQHFGDGTRLSIL.

The CDR3 is CASSAILGASDSSYEQYF. The CDR3 nucleotides are TGTGCCAGCAGTGCGATACTTGGGGCTAGCGATTCCTCCTACGAGCAGTACTTC. The rearrangement uses TRBV25-1 and TRBJ2-7; the D gene is possibly TRBD2 (6 bases). The germline V gene has CDR1 MGHDK and CDR2 SYGVNS. Deletions cut 4 bases from V and 0 bases from J, with 22 bases between. The CDR3 is made up of 18 amino acids.

The chain couples TRBV4-2 to TRBJ1-2; D gene uncertain. V lost 0 bases, J lost 4 bases, and 3 bases lay in between. This CDR3 has 12 amino acids. The germline gives CDR1 LGHNA, CDR2 YNFKEQ. The CDR3 nucleotides are TGTGCCAGCAGCCAAGACTCCTATGGCTACACCTTC. Translated, it gives CASSQDSYGYTF.

The CDR3 bases are TGCGCCAGCACGCTCGCCCGGACTAGCGGTAATGAGCAGTTCTTC. This encodes CASTLARTSGNEQFF. The rearrangement uses TRBV5-1 and TRBJ2-1; 10 positions agree with TRBD2. Germline assignment: CDR1 SGHRS and CDR2 YFSETQ. Trimming cost V 6 bases and J 7 bases; bases outside gene matches: 10. This CDR3 region has 15 residues. The whole variable domain, remainder taken from reference TRBV5-1 and TRBJ2-1, is KAGVTQTPRYLIKTRGQQVTLSCSPISGHRSVSWYQQTPGQGLQFLFEYFSETQRNKGNFPGRFSGRQFSNSRSEMNVSTLELGDSALYLCASTLARTSGNEQFFGPGTRLTVL.

The chain is built from TRBV9 and TRBJ1-2; tentatively, D is TRBD1 (6 bases). Deletions cut 0 bases from V and 2 bases from J, with 17 bases between. Germline V lookup: CDR1 SGDLS, CDR2 YYNGEE. This CDR3 region has 17 residues. The CDR3 is CASSVGGRGSPNYGYTF. DNA of the CDR3: TGTGCCAGCAGCGTAGGTGGCAGGGGCTCCCCGAACTATGGCTACACCTTC.

The chain joins TRBV11-2 to TRBJ2-1; 14 nucleotides line up with TRBD2. The germline V gene encodes CDR1 SGHAT and CDR2 FQNNGV. V dropped 3 bases and J dropped 8; count of bases not matched to a gene: 9. The CDR3 is made up of 17 amino acids. The CDR3 is CASSFLGTSGSSHEQFF. CDR3 bases: TGTGCCAGCAGCTTCCTAGGGACTAGCGGGAGTTCCCATGAGCAGTTCTTC.

The genes are TRBV5-4 and TRBJ1-2, with TRBD1 as a possible D gene (5 bases). The ends were cut back, 3 bases at V and 0 bases at J, with 12 bases in the middle. The CDR3 has 15 residues. The germline V gene encodes CDR1 SGHNT and CDR2 YYREEE (reference sequence). CDR3 protein: CASSYPGLANYGYTF. The CDR3 DNA follows: TGTGCCAGCAGCTACCCGGGACTGGCTAACTATGGCTACACCTTC. Drawing the rest from reference TRBV5-4 and TRBJ1-2, the complete variable domain is ETGVTQSPTHLIKTRGQQVTLRCSSQSGHNTVSWYQQALGQGPQFIFQYYREEENGRGNFPPRFSGLQFPNYSSELNVNALELDDSALYLCASSYPGLANYGYTFGSGTRLTVV.

The rearrangement uses TRBV7-9 and TRBJ2-7; TRBD2 aligns across 12 bases. The CDR3 consists of 14 residues. Germline V CDR1 and CDR2: SEHNR, FQNEAQ (reference sequence). Germline trimming cut 7 bases from V and 6 bases from J; bases unmatched to any gene: 7. In DNA, the CDR3 is TGTGCCAGCACCCAACTAGCGGGAGGCGGCGAGCAGTACTTC. Its translation: CASTQLAGGGEQYF.

The count of this clone is one. The chain carries TRBV28 and TRBJ1-5; TRBD1 might be the D (5 bases). The CDR3 has 12 residues. Germline assignment: CDR1 MDHEN and CDR2 SYDVKM. V was clipped by 7 bases and J by 5 bases, with 9 bases between them. The CDR3: CASKIRDQPQHF. The CDR3 DNA follows: TGTGCCAGCAAAATCAGGGATCAGCCCCAGCATTTT.

This chain connects TRBV27 to TRBJ2-5; 11 nucleotides line up with TRBD2. Germline assignment: CDR1 MNHEY and CDR2 SMNVEV (reference sequence). CDR3 length equals 18 residues. J lost 3 bases, V lost 6 bases, and 15 bases had no gene match. CDR3 sequence: CASRTGQTLAGVKETQYF. CDR3 bases: TGTGCCAGCAGAACGGGACAGACACTAGCGGGAGTGAAAGAGACCCAGTACTTC.

V usage is TRBV5-1 and J usage is TRBJ2-5; 12 bases align to TRBD2. CDR1 and CDR2 from the germline V gene are SGHRS and YFSETQ. This CDR3 region has 15 residues. V lost 5 bases to trimming and J lost 5 bases; unmatched junction nucleotides: 7. As DNA, the CDR3 is TGCGCCAGCAGTCCAAGGACTAGCGGGACCGAGACCCAGTACTTC. This translates into CASSPRTSGTETQYF. Full variable domain (remainder filled in from reference TRBV5-1 and TRBJ2-5): KAGVTQTPRYLIKTRGQQVTLSCSPISGHRSVSWYQQTPGQGLQFLFEYFSETQRNKGNFPGRFSGRQFSNSRSEMNVSTLELGDSALYLCASSPRTSGTETQYFGPGTRLLVL.

V gene TRBV4-2 combines with J gene TRBJ1-1; a possible D gene is TRBD1 (6 bases). Germline loops: CDR1 LGHNA, CDR2 YNFKEQ. This CDR3 has 17 residues. The germline V and J ends were trimmed by 1 base and 1 base, with 16 bases remaining between them. This CDR3 is CASSQVTRGAENTEAFF. In nucleotides, the CDR3 is TGTGCCAGCAGCCAAGTAACACGGGGGGCCGAGAACACTGAAGCTTTCTTT.

The chain has TRBV2 and TRBJ1-5, with D possibly being TRBD1 (5 bases). CDR3 length: 20 residues. Germline-derived CDR1 and CDR2 are SNHLY and FYNNEI. V lost 6 bases to trimming and J lost 4 bases, with 31 bases between them. The chain's CDR3 is CASRGLGPTGGVSGNQPQHF. The CDR3 coding sequence is TGTGCCAGCAGAGGCCTCGGTCCCACCGGGGGGGTATCGGGGAATCAGCCCCAGCATTTT.

The chain uses TRBV30 and TRBJ2-1; 7 positions agree with TRBD2. Losses at the gene ends were 1 base for V and 5 bases for J; bases not matched to a gene: 2. CDR1 is GTSNPN, CDR2 SVGIG, per germline (reference sequence). This CDR3 contains 13 residues. The CDR3 sequence is CAWSGGSHNEQFF. CDR3 coding DNA: TGTGCCTGGAGTGGCGGGAGTCACAATGAGCAGTTCTTC.

The rearrangement uses TRBV10-3 and TRBJ2-7, with 7 positions matching TRBD2. Unmatched junction bases numbered 5, after V lost 6 bases and J lost 6 bases. This CDR3 region has 12 residues. Germline V CDR1 and CDR2: ENHRY, SYGVKD. The CDR3 sequence: CAISGLDREQYF. The CDR3 DNA sequence: TGTGCCATCAGCGGACTAGATCGCGAGCAGTACTTC.

The rearrangement links TRBV4-1 to TRBJ2-7, with 7 positions matching TRBD2. CDR1 and CDR2 from the germline V gene are MGHRA and YSYEKL. Unmatched junction bases numbered 5, after V lost 3 bases and J lost 0 bases. The CDR3 covers 15 residues. CDR3 residues: CASSHAGGNSYEQYF. The DNA for the CDR3 is TGCGCCAGCAGCCACGCCGGGGGGAACTCCTACGAGCAGTACTTC.

The CDR3 is CAISASTTYEQYF. Written as DNA, the CDR3 is TGTGCCATCAGCGCCAGCACTACCTACGAGCAGTACTTC. The V call is TRBV10-3, the J call TRBJ2-7; D not certain. The CDR3 totals 13 residues. V lost 6 bases and J 2 bases, leaving 11 bases between the germline ends. From germline, CDR1 is ENHRY and CDR2 SYGVKD.

The J gene is TRBJ1-5, the V gene TRBV6-1, with D tentatively TRBD1 (6 bases). Looked up from germline, CDR1 is MNHNS and CDR2 is SASEGT. The germline V and J ends were trimmed by 1 base and 6 bases, with 19 bases remaining between them. The CDR3 sequence is 17 residues long. The CDR3 region has the DNA TGTGCCAGCAGTGAAGGACGACAGGTTTATTTGGGTCAGCCCCAGCATTTT. Translated, it gives CASSEGRQVYLGQPQHF.

The chain carries TRBV30 and TRBJ1-3, with D tentatively TRBD1 (5 bases). Germline CDR1 is GTSNPN and CDR2 is SVGIG (reference sequence). The CDR3 has 15 amino acids. The V and J ends lost 0 bases and 2 bases respectively, with 11 bases between them. The CDR3 bases are TGTGCCTGGAGTGTGGGAGGGGCTGCTGGAAACACCATATATTTT. This encodes CAWSVGGAAGNTIYF.

CDR3 sequence (DNA): TGTGCCAGCAGCGTAATTCGCGGGGAGCTGTTTTTT. It is translated as CASSVIRGELFF. The rearrangement uses TRBV9 and TRBJ2-2, with D uncertain. Germline CDR1 reads SGDLS; CDR2 reads YYNGEE. Deletions cut 1 base from V and 7 bases from J, with 5 bases between. The CDR3 runs 12 residues.

This chain uses TRBV5-1 with TRBJ2-7; D is possibly TRBD1 (7 bases). The V end lost 1 base, the J end lost 5 bases, and 13 bases lay between the germline ends. The CDR3 length is 14 residues. Germline values: CDR1 SGHRS, CDR2 YFSETQ. The CDR3 is CASSLTGRGDEQYF. The CDR3 DNA reads as TGCGCCAGCAGCTTGACCGGCAGGGGGGACGAGCAGTACTTC.

This chain uses TRBV7-8 with TRBJ2-4; no reliable D call. Germline V CDR1 and CDR2: SGHVS, FQNEAQ. The CDR3 extends over 15 amino acids. Trimming took 3 bases from V and 5 from J, leaving 14 bases between them. DNA for the CDR3: TGTGCCAGCAGCTTGGCATTACTCGAGGAAAACATTCAGTACTTC. Translating it yields CASSLALLEENIQYF.